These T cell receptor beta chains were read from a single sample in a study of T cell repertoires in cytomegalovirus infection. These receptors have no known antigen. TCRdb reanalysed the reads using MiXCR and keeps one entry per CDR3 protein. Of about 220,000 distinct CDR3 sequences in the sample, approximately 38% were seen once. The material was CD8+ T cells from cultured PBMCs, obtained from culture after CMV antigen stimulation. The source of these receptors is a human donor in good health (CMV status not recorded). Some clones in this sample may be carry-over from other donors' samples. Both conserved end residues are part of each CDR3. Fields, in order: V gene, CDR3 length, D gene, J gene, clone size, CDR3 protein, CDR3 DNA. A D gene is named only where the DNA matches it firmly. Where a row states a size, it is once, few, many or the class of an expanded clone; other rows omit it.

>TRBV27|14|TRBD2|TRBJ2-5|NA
CASSRGGREETQYF
TGTGCCAGCAGTCGGGGGGGCAGAGAAGAGACCCAGTACTTC
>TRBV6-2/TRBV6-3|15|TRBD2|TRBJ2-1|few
CASRDLAGTYNEQFF
TGTGCCAGCAGAGATCTAGCGGGGACCTACAATGAGCAGTTCTTC
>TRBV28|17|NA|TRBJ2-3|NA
CASSSNPSPRGTDTQYF
TGTGCCAGCAGTTCAAATCCCTCGCCCCGTGGCACAGATACGCAGTATTTT
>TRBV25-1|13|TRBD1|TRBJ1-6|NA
CASRDRGASPLHF
TGTGCCAGCAGGGACAGGGGTGCTTCACCCCTCCACTTT
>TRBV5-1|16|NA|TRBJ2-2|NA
CASSGLQGIGTGELFF
TGCGCCAGCAGCGGACTACAGGGGATTGGCACCGGGGAGCTGTTTTTT
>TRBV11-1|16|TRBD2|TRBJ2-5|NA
CASSWTSGYQQETQYF
TGTGCCAGCAGCTGGACTAGCGGGTACCAACAAGAGACCCAGTACTTC
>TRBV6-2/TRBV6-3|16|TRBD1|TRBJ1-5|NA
CARSYSGTGFNQPQHF
TGTGCCAGGAGTTACTCCGGGACAGGATTCAATCAGCCCCAGCATTTT
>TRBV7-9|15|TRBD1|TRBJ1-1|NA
CASSQGAVMNTEAFF
TGTGCCAGCAGCCAGGGGGCGGTTATGAACACTGAAGCTTTCTTT
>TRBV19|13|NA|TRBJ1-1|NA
CASSPQRGAEAFF
TGTGCCAGTAGCCCGCAACGGGGGGCTGAAGCTTTCTTT
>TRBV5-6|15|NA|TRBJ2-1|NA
CASLFRRAAYNEQFF
TGTGCCAGCCTTTTCCGACGAGCGGCATACAATGAGCAGTTCTTC
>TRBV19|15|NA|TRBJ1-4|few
CASLEEGPTNEKLFF
TGTGCCAGTCTCGAGGAGGGTCCAACTAATGAAAAACTGTTTTTT
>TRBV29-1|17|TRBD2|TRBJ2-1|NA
CSVTLFLAGSSYNEQFF
TGCAGCGTCACCCTATTTCTAGCGGGGAGCTCCTACAATGAGCAGTTCTTC
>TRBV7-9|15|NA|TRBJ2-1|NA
CASSDHKAPYNEQFF
TGTGCCAGCAGCGACCACAAAGCCCCTTACAATGAGCAGTTCTTC
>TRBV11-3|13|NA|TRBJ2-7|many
CASSRVWHAEQYF
TGTGCCAGCAGCCGGGTTTGGCATGCCGAGCAGTACTTC
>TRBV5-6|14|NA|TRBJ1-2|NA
CASSRLRGNYGYTF
TGTGCCAGCAGCCGACTGCGGGGGAACTATGGCTACACCTTC
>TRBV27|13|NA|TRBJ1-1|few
CASSLVRNTEAFF
TGTGCCAGCAGTTTAGTGAGGAACACTGAAGCTTTCTTT
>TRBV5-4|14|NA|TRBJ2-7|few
CASSPSTVNYEQYF
TGTGCCAGCAGTCCCTCGACAGTAAACTACGAGCAGTACTTC
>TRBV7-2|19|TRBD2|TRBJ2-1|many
CASSLWGLAGVIDYNEQFF
TGTGCCAGCAGCTTATGGGGACTAGCGGGAGTTATTGACTACAATGAGCAGTTCTTC
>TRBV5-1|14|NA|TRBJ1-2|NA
CASSLARGSNGYTF
TGCGCCAGCAGCTTGGCCAGAGGGTCTAATGGCTACACCTTC
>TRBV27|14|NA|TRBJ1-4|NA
CASSLSGDKEKLFF
TGTGCCAGCAGTTTATCTGGGGATAAGGAAAAACTGTTTTTT